This TCR beta chain was sequenced for a study of T cells in Graves' hyperthyroidism and ophthalmopathy. This clonotype was recorded at least ten times. Its antigen remains unidentified. The germline gives CDR1 MNHNS, CDR2 SASEGT. V was pared by 5 bases and J by 0 bases, with 10 bases between. The length of the CDR3 is 15 residues. Study-level findings and limits: Before onset, by a median of about six months, the model predicted ophthalmopathy.

Template material for amplifying TCR beta CDR3 regions consisted of RNA transcripts. Carried out on the TCR CDR3, a first-round RT-PCR used the HTBI primer set. TCRdb re-derived calls from the multiplex PCR reads in MiXCR, one entry per CDR3 protein. The sample yields around 500,000 distinct CDR3 sequences, 14% seen once. This clonotype originated in a woman in her 40s with Graves' hyperthyroidism. Sequenced material: blood. The rearrangement joins TRBV6-1 to TRBJ2-2, with a possible D match to TRBD1 (5 bases). The CDR3 region has the DNA TGTGCCAGCAGTCCTTCGACAGCGAACACCGGGGAGCTGTTTTTT. Encoded protein: CASSPSTANTGELFF.